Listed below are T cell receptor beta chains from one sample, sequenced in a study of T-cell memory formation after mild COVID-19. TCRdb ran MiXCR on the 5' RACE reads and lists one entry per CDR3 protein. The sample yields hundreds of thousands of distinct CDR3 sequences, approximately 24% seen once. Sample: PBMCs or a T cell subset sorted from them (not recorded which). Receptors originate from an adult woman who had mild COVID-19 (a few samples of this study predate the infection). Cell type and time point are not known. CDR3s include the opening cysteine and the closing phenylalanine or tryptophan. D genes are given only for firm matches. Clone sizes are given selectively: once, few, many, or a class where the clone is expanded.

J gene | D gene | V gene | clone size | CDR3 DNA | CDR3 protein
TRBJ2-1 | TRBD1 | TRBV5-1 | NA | TGCGCCAGCAGCTTGGCCGGGACAGGGGAAGGGGATGAGCAGTTCTTC | CASSLAGTGEGDEQFF
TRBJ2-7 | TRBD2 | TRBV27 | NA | TGTGCCAGCAGTCCCAGCGGGGGCCACCACTCCGAGCAGTACTTC | CASSPSGGHHSEQYF
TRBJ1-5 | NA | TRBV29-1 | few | TGCAGCGTTGCACAGGGATACAATCAGCCCCAGCATTTT | CSVAQGYNQPQHF
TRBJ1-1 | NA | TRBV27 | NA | TGTGCCAGCAGTTTAACGAAGGCAGGAATGAACACTGAAGCTTTCTTT | CASSLTKAGMNTEAFF
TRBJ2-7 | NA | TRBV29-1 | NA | TGCAGCGTTAATAGGATGGGCGAGCAGTACTTC | CSVNRMGEQYF
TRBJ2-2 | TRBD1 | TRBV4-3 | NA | TGCGCCAGCAGCCAAGATCCTTTGGGTGGACAGGGGGCAGGCGGGGAGCTGTTTTTT | CASSQDPLGGQGAGGELFF
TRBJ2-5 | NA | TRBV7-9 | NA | TGTGCCAGCAGCCCCCCGAGGGAGACCCAGTACTTC | CASSPPRETQYF
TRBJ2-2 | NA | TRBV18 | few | TGTGCCAGCTCACCACCTGCTCCCGAGAACAGGGAGCTGTTTTTT | CASSPPAPENRELFF
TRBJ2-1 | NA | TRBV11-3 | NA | TGTGCCAGCAGCCGCTTTAGGTCGGATGAGCAGTTCTTC | CASSRFRSDEQFF
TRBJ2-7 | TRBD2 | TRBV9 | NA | TGTGCCAGCAGCCAGGGACTAGCGGGAGGCGAGCAGTACTTC | CASSQGLAGGEQYF
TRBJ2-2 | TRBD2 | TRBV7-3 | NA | TGTGCCAGCAGCTCAGCGGGAGGGTCCGGGGAGCTGTTTTTT | CASSSAGGSGELFF
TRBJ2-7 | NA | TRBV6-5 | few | TGTGCCAGCAGTCACTCGGGAGCTTACGAGCAGTACTTC | CASSHSGAYEQYF
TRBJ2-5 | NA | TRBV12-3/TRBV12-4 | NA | TGTGCCAGCAGCTCAGCGCAGGGGCGAGAGACCCAGTACTTC | CASSSAQGRETQYF
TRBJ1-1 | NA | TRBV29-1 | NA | TGCAGCGTTGTCAGGTACACTGAAGCTTTCTTT | CSVVRYTEAFF
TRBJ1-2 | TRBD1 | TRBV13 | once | TGTGCCAGCAGCTGGGGACAGCTCGAATCCACTAACTATGGCTACACCTTC | CASSWGQLESTNYGYTF
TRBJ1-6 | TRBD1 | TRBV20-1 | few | TGCAGTGCCCTACAGGGGGGGGCCTATAATTCACCCCTCCACTTT | CSALQGGAYNSPLHF
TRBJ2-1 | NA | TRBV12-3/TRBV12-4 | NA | TGTGCCAGCAGTTTATTTTGGGGAAACGCCTACAATGAGCAGTTCTTC | CASSLFWGNAYNEQFF
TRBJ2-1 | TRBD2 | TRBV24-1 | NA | TGTGCCACCAGCGAGCCAGCTAGCGGGATGAGGGAGCAGTTCTTC | CATSEPASGMREQFF
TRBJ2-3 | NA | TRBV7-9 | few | TGTGCCAGCACGTCGGGGACTACGCAGTATTTT | CASTSGTTQYF
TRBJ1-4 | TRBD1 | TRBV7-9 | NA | TGTGCCAGCAGCATCGGACAGGGAGGGAATGAAAAACTGTTTTTT | CASSIGQGGNEKLFF
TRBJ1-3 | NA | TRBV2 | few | TGTGCCAGCGGACTGAACCCTTCTGGAAACACCATATATTTT | CASGLNPSGNTIYF
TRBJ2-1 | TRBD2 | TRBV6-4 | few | TGTGCCAGCAAAATAGTGGCGGGAGGCTTCAATGAGCAGTTCTTC | CASKIVAGGFNEQFF
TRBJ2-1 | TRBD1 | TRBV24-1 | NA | TGTGCCACCAGAGAAACTATCGGACAGGGCTGTGACAATGAGCAGTTCTTC | CATRETIGQGCDNEQFF
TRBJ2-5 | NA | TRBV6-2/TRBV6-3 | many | TGTGCCAGCATGAAACCACAAGAGACCCAGTACTTC | CASMKPQETQYF
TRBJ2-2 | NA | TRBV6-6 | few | TGTGCCAGCAGTAACCCCGGGGCCGGGGAGCTGTTTTTT | CASSNPGAGELFF
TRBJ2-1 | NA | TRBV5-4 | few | TGTGCCAGCAGCTTGGGTGGGAGAGGTGGTGAGCAGTTCTTC | CASSLGGRGGEQFF
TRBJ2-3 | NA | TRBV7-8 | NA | TGTGCCAGCAGGGAAAAAAGAGGCAGCTCCCCCAGGGATACGCAGTATTTT | CASREKRGSSPRDTQYF
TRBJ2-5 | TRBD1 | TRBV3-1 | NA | TGTGCCAGCAGCCCAACAGGGGGGTGGGAGACCCAGTACTTC | CASSPTGGWETQYF
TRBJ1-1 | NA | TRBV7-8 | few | TGTGCCAGCAGTTTGGGCGCGGGAGCCACTGAAGCTTTCTTT | CASSLGAGATEAFF
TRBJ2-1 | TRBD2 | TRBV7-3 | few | TGTGCCAGCAGCCGTAGCGGGGCGACCTACAATGAGCAGTTCTTC | CASSRSGATYNEQFF
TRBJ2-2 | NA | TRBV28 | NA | TGTGCCAGCACTCAACTCAGGGGCCCCGGGGAGCTGTTTTTT | CASTQLRGPGELFF
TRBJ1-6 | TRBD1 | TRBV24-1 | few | TGTGCCACCAGTGATGGGACAGAAAATTCACCCCTCCACTTT | CATSDGTENSPLHF
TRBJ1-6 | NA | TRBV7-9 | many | TGTGCCAGCAGCTTATCAGGGAATAATTCACCCCTCCACTTT | CASSLSGNNSPLHF
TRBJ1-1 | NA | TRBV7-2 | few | TGTGCCAGCAGCCCCCGGGGGGGGGGAACTGAAGCTTTCTTT | CASSPRGGGTEAFF
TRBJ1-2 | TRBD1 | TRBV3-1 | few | TGTGCCAGCAGCTCCGGACAGGGAAGGAGAGGCTACACCTTC | CASSSGQGRRGYTF
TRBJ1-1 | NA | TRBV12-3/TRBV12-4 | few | TGTGCCAGCAGTGTGACAGTGAACACTGAAGCTTTCTTT | CASSVTVNTEAFF
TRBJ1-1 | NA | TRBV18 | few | TGTGCCAGCTCACCAAGGGCCGCCGATGAAGCTTTCTTT | CASSPRAADEAFF
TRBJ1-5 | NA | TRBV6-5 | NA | TGTGCCAGCAGTTCCCTAACAGGGACGGGCAATCAGCCCCAGCATTTT | CASSSLTGTGNQPQHF
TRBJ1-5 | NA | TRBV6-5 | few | TGTGCCAGCAGTTACTCGCGAATGGGTAGCAATCAGCCCCAGCATTTT | CASSYSRMGSNQPQHF